This is a list of T cell receptor beta chains from one sample in a study of naive and memory T cell subsets. TCRdb re-derived calls from the UMI-ligation and nested PCR reads in MiXCR, one entry per CDR3 protein. The profile shows roughly 140,000 distinct CDR3 sequences, about 17% of them singletons. Sequencing used naive CD4+ T cells from blood. The receptor set was obtained from a human donor in good health. CDR3s include the opening cysteine and the closing phenylalanine or tryptophan. Fields, in order: V gene, CDR3 protein.

TRBV24-1	CATSEGGQGFVDTQYF
TRBV4-1	CASSQAFFGGSPDIYEQYF
TRBV2	CASRPPIGQETQYF
TRBV11-2	CASSLLPARLLAPNEQFF
TRBV5-6	CASSLLMNTEAFF
TRBV6-6	CASRASGGGNEQYF
TRBV5-1	CASRLESGANVLTF
TRBV24-1	CATSDSTSGSPTDTQYF
TRBV19	CASTGTGTYEQYF
TRBV7-2	CASSSGANVLTF
TRBV7-3	CASSSTRINYEQYF
TRBV12-3/TRBV12-4	CASSALYEQYF
TRBV28	CASRDPNFSYGYTF
TRBV6-5	CASSYAFQGANTEAFF
TRBV20-1	CSSTYQVRETQYF
TRBV5-1	CASSLGNGNEQFF
TRBV12-3/TRBV12-4	CASSRQGFYNEQFF
TRBV12-3/TRBV12-4	CASSLVARSYNEQFF
TRBV29-1	CSVESAGDGGTDTQYF
TRBV20-1	CSAMDRRMLIAGGADTQYF
TRBV5-1	CASSLGGNTDTQYF
TRBV6-2/TRBV6-3	CASILREGRFEQFF
TRBV28	CASSLGLVGQPQHF
TRBV6-5	CASSWGSFSGNTIYF
TRBV3-1	CASRLAGVGAYEQYF
TRBV29-1	CSVAGGSNTQYF
TRBV20-1	CSAPAGIAYEQYF
TRBV18	CASSPFRGADTEAFF
TRBV5-1	CASSRGTDSSGNTIYF
TRBV7-9	CASSFSGSTGPNTQYF
TRBV12-3/TRBV12-4	CASSRLREGETQYF
TRBV29-1	CSVAWSVSYEQYF
TRBV30	CAWTGDPNEKLFF
TRBV27	CASSKGQPQHF
TRBV20-1	CSASRGNQPQHF
TRBV29-1	CSVGGGSGNAGNQPQHF
TRBV10-3	CAISGTGNTGELFF
TRBV24-1	CATSDSQKSTGELFF
TRBV21-1	CASIFGTGGQETQYF
TRBV7-2	CASSSHSSGREETQYF
TRBV11-2	CASSITSSGANVLTF
TRBV6-1	CASSERGQTYGYTF
TRBV29-1	CSVKSPEVETQYF
TRBV30	CAWSEAAYNEQFF
TRBV5-1	CASSASGTVYEQYF
TRBV30	CAWRNRGLYEQYF
TRBV6-6	CASSLGQEGGDTQYF
TRBV12-3/TRBV12-4	CASRHSANNSPLHF
TRBV18	CASSPTNRAETQYF
TRBV6-5	CASSYDRGQYYEQYF
TRBV6-1	CASSGGQGEHKAFF
TRBV7-2	CASSLGPFINSPLHF
TRBV10-3	CAIRVTREETQYF
TRBV6-6	CASSYSGGSGRVSTDTQYF